Following are 23 T cell receptor beta chains from one sample sequenced in a study of T cells in Graves' hyperthyroidism and ophthalmopathy. Amplified regions were TCR beta CDR3 sequences from RNA transcripts. HTBI primers drove first-round RT-PCR of the TCR CDR3. TCRdb used MiXCR to reprocess the multiplex PCR reads, holding one entry per CDR3 protein. In the table there are about 210,000 distinct CDR3 sequences, 17% of which are singletons. Sample: blood. These receptors originate from a man aged 50 to 60 with Graves' hyperthyroidism.

This clonotype was picked up many times. The chain carries TRBV28 and TRBJ1-4, with D perhaps matching TRBD1 (6 bases). There are 14 residues in the CDR3. Germline loops: CDR1 MDHEN, CDR2 SYDVKM. Trimming took off 3 bases at V and 8 bases at J, with 13 bases between the two ends. CDR3 nucleotides: TGTGCCAGCAGTTTTACCTTCCAGGGGGAAAAACTGTTTTTT. Amino acids: CASSFTFQGEKLFF. The full variable domain, in which reference TRBV28 and TRBJ1-4 provide the parts outside the CDR3, is DVKVTQSSRYLVKRTGEKVFLECVQDMDHENMFWYRQDPGLGLRLIYFSYDVKMKEKGDIPEGYSVSREKKERFSLILESASTNQTSMYLCASSFTFQGEKLFFGSGTQLSVL.

This clonotype was seen a few times. The chain employs TRBV24-1 and TRBJ2-7, with no clear D. V was trimmed by 8 bases and J by 3 bases, leaving 16 bases between them. The CDR3 runs to 14 residues. The germline V gene encodes CDR1 KGHDR and CDR2 SFDVKD. The CDR3 is CATKLCLHRYEQYF. Here the CDR3 DNA reads TGTGCCACCAAGCTATGTCTACACCGCTACGAGCAGTACTTC.

The chain is built from TRBV5-5 and TRBJ2-2, with D perhaps matching TRBD2 (5 bases). Germline CDR1 SGHKS, CDR2 YYEKEE (reference sequence). The CDR3 extends over 16 amino acids. The germline V and J ends were trimmed by 0 bases and 2 bases, with 11 bases remaining between them. The CDR3 sequence: CASSLARAYNTGELFF. CDR3 in DNA: TGTGCCAGCAGCTTGGCGCGGGCATACAACACCGGGGAGCTGTTTTTT.

This clonotype was seen ten or more times. The chain is built from TRBV28 and TRBJ2-1; 8 bases align to TRBD1. After removal of 2 bases from V and 4 bases from J, the junction contained 7 bases not matched to a gene. Germline V gives CDR1 MDHEN, CDR2 SYDVKM. The CDR3 loop spans 16 amino acids. As DNA, the CDR3 is TGTGCCAGCAGTTTAAGTTGGGACAGGAGGTACAATGAGCAGTTCTTC. This sequence encodes CASSLSWDRRYNEQFF.

This clonotype has a count of ten or more. The CDR3 reads CASSPVFDQPQHF. The CDR3 bases are TGTGCCAGCAGCCCCGTCTTCGATCAGCCCCAGCATTTT. The chain joins TRBV6-1 to TRBJ1-5; D is unclear. V was shortened by 6 bases and J by 5 bases, with 11 bases between the two germline ends. The CDR3 contains 13 residues. Germline-derived CDR1 and CDR2 are MNHNS and SASEGT.

The sample holds a few counts of this clonotype. The chain is built from TRBV20-1 and TRBJ1-5; possibly TRBD1 for D (6 bases). The germline V gene encodes CDR1 DFQATT and CDR2 SNEGSKA (reference sequence). Trimming cost V 7 bases and J 1 base, with 17 bases left between them. This CDR3 region has 15 residues. CDR3: CSVQRGVGSNQPQHF. The CDR3 DNA is TGCAGTGTGCAGAGGGGGGTGGGGAGCAATCAGCCCCAGCATTTT.

This clonotype came up many times. This chain links TRBV7-3 with TRBJ2-3, with D perhaps matching TRBD2 (5 bases). The germline V gene has CDR1 SGHTA and CDR2 FQGTGA. Trimming stripped 5 bases from V and 2 bases from J, with 14 bases between. The CDR3 spans 15 residues. CDR3 sequence (DNA): TGTGCCAGCAGCCAACTAGGAGGCTTCACAGATACGCAGTATTTT. This codes for CASSQLGGFTDTQYF. Filled out from reference TRBV7-3 and TRBJ2-3, the complete variable domain reads GAGVSQTPSNKVTEKGKYVELRCDPISGHTALYWYRQSLGQGPEFLIYFQGTGAADDSGLPNDRFFAVRPEGSVSTLKIQRTERGDSAVYLCASSQLGGFTDTQYFGPGTRLTVL.

There are many counts of this clonotype. This chain links TRBV11-1 with TRBJ2-5; D is unresolved. Looked up from germline, CDR1 is SGHAT and CDR2 is FQDESV (reference sequence). Trimming shortened V by 3 bases and J by 5 bases, and 7 bases separated the two germline ends. CDR3 length: 12 residues. In DNA form, the CDR3 reads TGTGCCAGCAGCTTTGATCGTGAGACCCAGTACTTC. Protein sequence: CASSFDRETQYF.

This clonotype was detected ten times or more. This chain uses TRBV3-1 with TRBJ2-7; 11 nucleotides align to TRBD2. The CDR3 covers 14 residues. V dropped 4 bases and J dropped 5; count of bases not matched to a gene: 4. CDR1 is LGHDT, CDR2 YNNKEL, per germline (reference sequence). The CDR3 protein is CASSPPGLADEQYF. CDR3 sequence (DNA): TGTGCCAGCAGCCCTCCGGGACTAGCGGACGAGCAGTACTTC.

The V gene is TRBV6-9, the J gene TRBJ2-3; 11 bases are shared with TRBD2. Germline V gene sequence: CDR1 MNHGY, CDR2 SVAAGI. This CDR3 contains 18 residues. With 0 bases clipped from V and 4 bases from J, the junction kept 9 bases outside the gene matches. The CDR3 region is CASSYSLTSGKRADTQYF. DNA for the CDR3: TGTGCCAGCAGTTATTCTCTGACTAGCGGGAAACGGGCAGATACGCAGTATTTT.

In regard to this clonotype: This clone may be a read error of a much larger clone one base away. The gene calls are TRBV20-1 and TRBJ2-1; D gene uncertain. The CDR3 extends over 15 amino acids. Germline V gene lookup returns CDR1 DFQATT and CDR2 SNEGSKA (reference sequence). Trimming shortened V by 5 bases and J by 0 bases, and 14 bases separated the two germline ends. In DNA, the CDR3 is TGCAGTGCTGGAACACGACTCGGCTCCTACAATGAGCAGTTCTTC. This codes for CSAGTRLGSYNEQFF.

This clonotype was picked up many times. The V and J genes are TRBV6-5 and TRBJ1-1; no clear D gene. Germline lookup yields CDR1 MNHEY and CDR2 SVGAGI. The CDR3 sequence is 14 residues long. With 2 bases removed from V and 4 bases from J, the gap between germline ends came to 11 bases. CDR3 sequence (DNA): TGTGCCAGCAGTTACGACATCGGGCCCACTGAAGCTTTCTTT. Its protein is CASSYDIGPTEAFF.

The chain recombines TRBV5-1 with TRBJ2-2; D unclear. Trimming left V 0 bases short and J 7 bases short, with 7 bases between. The CDR3 consists of 13 residues. Germline assignment: CDR1 SGHRS and CDR2 YFSETQ. The CDR3 region is CASSLDIGGELFF. The CDR3 nucleotides read TGCGCCAGCAGCTTGGATATAGGCGGGGAGCTGTTTTTT.

This clonotype was recorded at least ten times. CDR3 amino acids: CASKRQAGNSPLHF. Written as DNA, the CDR3 is TGTGCCAGCAAAAGACAGGCCGGTAATTCACCCCTCCACTTT. The chain combines TRBV2 with TRBJ1-6, with TRBD1 as a possible D gene (6 bases). Germline V gives CDR1 SNHLY, CDR2 FYNNEI. This CDR3 has 14 residues. V dropped 7 bases and J dropped 6 bases, with 13 bases sitting between them.

This clonotype was recorded many times. The chain employs TRBV9 and TRBJ2-1; D ambiguous. Trimming took off 0 bases at V and 8 bases at J, with 18 bases between the two ends. Germline V gives CDR1 SGDLS, CDR2 YYNGEE. This CDR3 is 16 amino acids long. The CDR3 loop is CASSVDSGSVTDEQFF. As DNA, the CDR3 is TGTGCCAGCAGCGTAGACTCGGGTTCCGTGACGGATGAGCAGTTCTTC.

The chain has TRBV6-1 and TRBJ2-2, with 7 bases matching TRBD1. This CDR3 is 14 amino acids long. J was trimmed by 5 bases and V by 7 bases; bases with no gene match: 7. Germline assignment: CDR1 MNHNS and CDR2 SASEGT. This CDR3 is CASTPTGRTGELFF. The CDR3 region has the DNA TGTGCCAGCACCCCGACAGGGCGGACCGGGGAGCTGTTTTTT.

This clonotype has a count of ten or more. This CDR3 reads CASSSSISPGANVLTF. Here the CDR3 DNA reads TGTGCCAGCAGCTCATCTATTTCCCCTGGGGCCAACGTCCTGACTTTC. The chain employs TRBV7-2 and TRBJ2-6; no clear D. The V gene's germline CDR1 is SGHTA and CDR2 FQGNSA. This CDR3 has 16 residues. Trimming took off 4 bases at V and 2 bases at J, with 12 bases between the two ends.

This clonotype has only a few counts. The CDR3, as DNA: TGTGCCAGTAGCGGAGGCTTCACAGATACGCAGTATTTT. It codes for CASSGGFTDTQYF. The chain combines TRBV19 with TRBJ2-3; possibly TRBD2 for D (5 bases). V lost 6 bases and J lost 2, with 9 bases in between. The germline gives CDR1 LNHDA, CDR2 SQIVND (reference sequence). The CDR3 spans 13 residues. The full variable domain, with the rest looked up from reference TRBV19 and TRBJ2-3, is DGGITQSPKYLFRKEGQNVTLSCEQNLNHDAMYWYRQDPGQGLRLIYYSQIVNDFQKGDIAEGYSVSREKKESFPLTVTSAQKNPTAFYLCASSGGFTDTQYFGPGTRLTVL.

This chain links TRBV7-9 with TRBJ2-7; 12 nucleotides line up with TRBD2. V lost 3 bases to trimming and J lost 7 bases; unmatched junction nucleotides: 7. The germline V gene encodes CDR1 SEHNR and CDR2 FQNEAQ (reference sequence). The CDR3 covers 15 residues. CDR3 bases: TGTGCCAGCAGCTTCCTGACTAGCGGGAGTAGGGAGCAGTACTTC. It codes for CASSFLTSGSREQYF.

The V call is TRBV6-1, the J call TRBJ2-7; TRBD1 might be the D (6 bases). The CDR3 is made up of 14 amino acids. The V end was cut by 6 bases, the J end by 4 bases, with 16 bases between. Germline values: CDR1 MNHNS, CDR2 SASEGT. The CDR3 spells CASSGSGTLYEQYF. The CDR3 region has the DNA TGTGCCAGCAGCGGATCGGGGACATTGTACGAGCAGTACTTC.

The chain couples TRBV10-3 to TRBJ1-4; 11 positions match TRBD1. CDR1 and CDR2 (germline): ENHRY, SYGVKD. V lost 2 bases and J lost 10; bases outside the gene matches: 6. This CDR3 spans 15 amino acids. The CDR3: CAISELGQGASKLFF. Written as DNA, the CDR3 is TGTGCCATCAGTGAGCTTGGACAGGGGGCGTCAAAACTGTTTTTT.

The chain carries TRBV20-1 and TRBJ2-7; D gene ambiguous. This CDR3 region has 13 residues. Germline loops: CDR1 DFQATT, CDR2 SNEGSKA (reference sequence). The V end was cut by 6 bases, the J end by 2 bases, with 14 bases between. This CDR3 reads CSALRAEAYEQYF. CDR3 sequence (DNA): TGCAGTGCCCTCCGGGCGGAAGCCTACGAGCAGTACTTC.

This clonotype was recorded at least ten times. CDR3 amino acids: CASYRARGQPQHF. Written as DNA, the CDR3 is TGTGCCAGTTACAGGGCCCGGGGTCAGCCCCAGCATTTT. This chain uses TRBV28 with TRBJ1-5, with D tentatively TRBD1 (6 bases). CDR3 length: 13 residues. Per the germline V gene, CDR1 is MDHEN and CDR2 is SYDVKM. V was trimmed by 9 bases and J by 6 bases, leaving 15 bases between them. The full variable domain, rest sourced from reference TRBV28 and TRBJ1-5, is DVKVTQSSRYLVKRTGEKVFLECVQDMDHENMFWYRQDPGLGLRLIYFSYDVKMKEKGDIPEGYSVSREKKERFSLILESASTNQTSMYLCASYRARGQPQHFGDGTRLSIL.